This T cell receptor (beta chain) originates from a study of naive and memory T cell subsets. Whole-study findings and limits: A few larger clonotypes appeared in naive repertoires, especially CD8, possibly memory cells re-expressing CD45RA. Over 90% of naive TCR sequences appeared only once, unlike memory subsets.

V was clipped by 1 base and J by 4 bases; unmatched bases: 6. CDR1 and CDR2 from the germline V gene are LGHNA and YSLEER. This CDR3 region has 16 residues. In the case of this clonotype: Its cognate antigen is unknown.

Two oligonucleotides, mixed equimolar, formed the beta constant-region primer covering TRBC1 and TRBC2. Nested alpha and beta constant-region primers with the SP2 primer drove four PCR rounds on ligated cDNA. The cDNA 3' end received a ligated single-stranded oligonucleotide carrying the SP2 primer and a 12-nucleotide UMI. MiXCR, run by TCRdb on the UMI-ligation and nested PCR reads, gives a single entry per CDR3 protein. The top ten hold around 0.13% of the sample, which has over 80,000 distinct CDR3 sequences, about 11% seen once. This chain connects TRBV4-3 to TRBJ2-1, with 8 positions matching TRBD2. The sequenced sample consisted of naive CD4+ T cells from blood. The receptor was isolated from a human donor in good health. CDR3 region: CASSQGPGGEYNEQFF. In DNA, the CDR3 is TGCGCCAGCAGCCAAGGCCCCGGGGGGGAGTACAATGAGCAGTTCTTC.